The clone carrying this T cell receptor (beta chain) was observed a single time. Its antigen is still unknown. Through a sample-barcoded 5' primer and a J-beta primer mix, a second PCR was run for 7 to 11 cycles. TCRdb analysed the 5' RACE reads with MiXCR anew, one entry per CDR3 protein. Of hundreds of thousands of distinct CDR3 sequences in the sample, approximately 22% were seen once. V lost 4 bases to trimming and J lost 3 bases, with 13 bases between them. The CDR3 covers 14 residues. CDR1 and CDR2 (germline): SGHRS, YFSETQ. These data come from a study of blood T cells in healthy people across ages. The study's findings and limits: It was held that the diversity estimates obtained from one million T cells were underestimates.

The chain carries TRBV5-1 and TRBJ1-2; no clear D gene. This TCR was sampled from a man in his 70s in good health. The sequenced sample consisted of blood. The CDR3 sequence is CASSMSPADYGYTF. The CDR3 DNA reads as TGCGCCAGCAGCATGAGTCCGGCCGACTATGGCTACACCTTC.